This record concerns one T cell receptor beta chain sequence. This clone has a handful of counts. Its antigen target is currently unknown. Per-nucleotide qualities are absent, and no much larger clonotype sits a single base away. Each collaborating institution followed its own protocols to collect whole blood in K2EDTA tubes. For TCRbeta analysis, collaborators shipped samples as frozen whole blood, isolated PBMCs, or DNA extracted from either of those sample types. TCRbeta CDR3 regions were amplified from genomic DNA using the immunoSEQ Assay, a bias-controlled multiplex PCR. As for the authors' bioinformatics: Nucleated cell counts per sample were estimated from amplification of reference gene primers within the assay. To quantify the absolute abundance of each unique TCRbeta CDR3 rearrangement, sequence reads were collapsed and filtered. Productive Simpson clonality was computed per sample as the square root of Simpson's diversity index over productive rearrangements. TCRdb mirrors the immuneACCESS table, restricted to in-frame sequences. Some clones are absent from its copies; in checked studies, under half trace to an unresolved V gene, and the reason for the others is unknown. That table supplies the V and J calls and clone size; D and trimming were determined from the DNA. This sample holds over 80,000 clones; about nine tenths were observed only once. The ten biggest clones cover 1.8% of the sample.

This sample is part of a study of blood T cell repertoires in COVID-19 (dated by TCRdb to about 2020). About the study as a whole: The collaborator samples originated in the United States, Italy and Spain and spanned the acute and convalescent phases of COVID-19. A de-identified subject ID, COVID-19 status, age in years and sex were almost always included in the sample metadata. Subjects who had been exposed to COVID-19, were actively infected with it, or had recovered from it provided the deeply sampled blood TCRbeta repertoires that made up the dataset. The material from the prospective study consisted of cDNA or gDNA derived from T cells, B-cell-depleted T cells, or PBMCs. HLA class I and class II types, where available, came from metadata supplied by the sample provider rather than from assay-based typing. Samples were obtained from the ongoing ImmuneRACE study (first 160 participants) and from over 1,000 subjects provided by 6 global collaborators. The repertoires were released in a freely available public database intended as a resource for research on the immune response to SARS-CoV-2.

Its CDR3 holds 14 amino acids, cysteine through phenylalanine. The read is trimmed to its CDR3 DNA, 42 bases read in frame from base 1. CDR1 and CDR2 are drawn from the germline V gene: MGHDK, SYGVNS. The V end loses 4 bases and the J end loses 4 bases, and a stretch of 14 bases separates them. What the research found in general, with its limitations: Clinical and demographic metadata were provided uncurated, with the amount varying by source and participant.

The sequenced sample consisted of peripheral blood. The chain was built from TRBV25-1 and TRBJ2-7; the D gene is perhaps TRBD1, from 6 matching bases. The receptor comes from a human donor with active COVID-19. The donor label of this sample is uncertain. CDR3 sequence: CASSGRTAGYEQYF. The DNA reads TGTGCCAGCAGTGGACGGACAGCCGGATACGAGCAGTACTTC.